The 9 T cell receptor beta chains reported below all come from one sample, sequenced in a study of OX40 agonist ivuxolimab in advanced cancers. Profiling relied on immunoSEQ multiplex PCR, and the TCRdb table lists in-frame clones only, not all of them. The table has about 60,000 clones, roughly nine tenths seen once; the top ten hold under 0.75%. The source material was CD4+ or CD8+ T cells sorted from blood, sampled in a trial of the OX40 agonist ivuxolimab. These receptors originate from an adult with an advanced solid tumor such as melanoma, head and neck, liver or kidney cancer.

The chain couples TRBV14 to TRBJ2-3; D might be TRBD1 or TRBD2, each matching 6 bases. CDR1 is SGHDN, CDR2 FVKESK, per germline. This CDR3 has 14 residues. The V gene lost 6 bases and the J gene lost 3 bases, with 13 bases spanning the gap. The CDR3 here is CASRGGRGTDTQYF. CDR3 coding DNA: TGTGCCAGCAGAGGGGGGAGAGGTACAGATACGCAGTATTTT.

This clone was counted once. This chain links TRBV10-3 with TRBJ1-4, with a weak D call TRBD1 (5 bases). Germline V gives CDR1 ENHRY, CDR2 SYGVKD. The CDR3 contains 15 residues. V lost 8 bases and J lost 6, with 19 bases in between. The CDR3 loop is CAIEVRGGVDEKLFF. The CDR3 DNA sequence: TGTGCCATCGAAGTCCGCGGGGGAGTGGATGAAAAACTGTTTTTT.

This sequence joins TRBV7-3 and TRBJ2-3, with 9 bases lining up with TRBD1. In germline, CDR1 is SGHTA, CDR2 FQGTGA. V gave up 5 bases and J gave up 14 bases; unmatched junction bases: 11. The CDR3 runs 13 residues. CDR3 in DNA: TGTGCCAGCAGCCCAACGTCCGGGACAGGGTTGTATTTT. It translates to CASSPTSGTGLYF. The full variable domain, with the rest looked up from reference TRBV7-3 and TRBJ2-3, is GAGVSQTPSNKVTEKGKYVELRCDPISGHTALYWYRQSLGQGPEFLIYFQGTGAADDSGLPNDRFFAVRPEGSVSTLKIQRTERGDSAVYLCASSPTSGTGLYFGPGTRLTVL.

This chain connects TRBV30 to TRBJ2-7; D unresolved. V shed 4 bases and J shed 6 bases, with 13 bases lying between them. The CDR3 length is 12 residues. The germline gives CDR1 GTSNPN, CDR2 SVGIG (reference sequence). The CDR3 DNA reads TGTGCCTGGACCGTTCCTAGATCCGAGCAGTACTTC. Translation: CAWTVPRSEQYF.

The chain combines TRBV6-1 with TRBJ2-4, with a tentative D call TRBD2 (5 bases). CDR1 and CDR2 from the germline V gene are MNHNS and SASEGT. V lost 8 bases, J lost 0 bases, and 14 bases lay in between. The CDR3 totals 15 residues. The CDR3 DNA reads as TGTGCCAGCCCGCGGGTTCACCTAGCCAAAAACATTCAGTACTTC. Translating it yields CASPRVHLAKNIQYF.

Only one count was recorded for this clone. The chain combines TRBV5-1 with TRBJ2-2; 9 bases are shared with TRBD1. The CDR3 consists of 17 residues. V dropped 4 bases and J dropped 2; count of bases not matched to a gene: 9. CDR1 and CDR2 (germline): SGHRS, YFSETQ. The CDR3 DNA reads as TGCGCCAGCAGCCCCCCACCGGGACAGGGAAACACCGGGGAGCTGTTTTTT. This sequence encodes CASSPPPGQGNTGELFF.

The rearrangement links TRBV27 to TRBJ1-2, with TRBD1 matching 8 bases. With 5 bases clipped from V and 5 bases from J, the junction kept 10 bases outside the gene matches. The CDR3 spans 15 residues. The germline V gene encodes CDR1 MNHEY and CDR2 SMNVEV (reference sequence). Written as DNA, the CDR3 is TGTGCCAGCAGTCCGGGACAGGCGGAATATTATGGCTACACCTTC. It is translated as CASSPGQAEYYGYTF.

In DNA, the CDR3 is TGTGCCACCAGAGGAGCCTATGGCTACACCTTC. Protein sequence: CATRGAYGYTF. The chain uses TRBV6-1 and TRBJ1-2; no clear D. V shed 10 bases and J shed 4 bases, with 10 bases lying between them. The CDR3 covers 11 residues. Per germline, CDR1 MNHNS and CDR2 SASEGT.

The gene calls are TRBV7-9 and TRBJ2-1, with D uncertain. Germline V gene data show CDR1 as SEHNR and CDR2 as FQNEAQ (reference sequence). This CDR3 is built from 12 residues. V lost 0 bases and J 14 bases, leaving 11 bases between the germline ends. DNA of the CDR3: TGTGCCAGCAGCTTAGCGCTAAGTCACAAGTTCTTC. Amino acid sequence: CASSLALSHKFF.